What follows is one T cell receptor (beta chain) and its context. The table came from immunoSEQ multiplex PCR; TCRdb's copy has only in-frame clones and leaves some out. The table shows 65,000 to 85,000 clones, with approximately 91% occurring only once. The data stem from a study of T cell changes during pregnancy in multiple sclerosis. The CDR3 contains 15 residues. Trimming stripped 2 bases from V and 4 bases from J, with 9 bases between. Looked up from germline, CDR1 is MNHEY and CDR2 is SMNVEV (reference sequence). The sample here was CD4+ T cells from peripheral blood mononuclear cells, taken after pregnancy. The genes are TRBV27 and TRBJ2-6, with a possible D match to TRBD2 (5 bases). The receptor was isolated from a female donor with multiple sclerosis, enrolled in a pregnancy study. Here the CDR3 DNA reads TGTGCCAGCAGTTTAGGCGGGCTAGGGGCCAACGTCCTGACTTTC. It codes for CASSLGGLGANVLTF.